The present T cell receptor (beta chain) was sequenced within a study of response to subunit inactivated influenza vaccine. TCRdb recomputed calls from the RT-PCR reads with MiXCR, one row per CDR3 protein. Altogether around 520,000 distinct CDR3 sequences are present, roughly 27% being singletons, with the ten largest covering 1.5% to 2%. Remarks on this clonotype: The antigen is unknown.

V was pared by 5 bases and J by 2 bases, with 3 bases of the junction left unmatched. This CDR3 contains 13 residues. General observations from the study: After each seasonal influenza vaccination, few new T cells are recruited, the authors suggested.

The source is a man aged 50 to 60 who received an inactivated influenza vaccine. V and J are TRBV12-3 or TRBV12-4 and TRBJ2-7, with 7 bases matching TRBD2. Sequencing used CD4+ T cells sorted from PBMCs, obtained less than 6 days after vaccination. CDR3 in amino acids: CASSPREAYEQYF. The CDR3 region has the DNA TGTGCCAGCAGTCCCCGGGAGGCCTACGAGCAGTACTTC.